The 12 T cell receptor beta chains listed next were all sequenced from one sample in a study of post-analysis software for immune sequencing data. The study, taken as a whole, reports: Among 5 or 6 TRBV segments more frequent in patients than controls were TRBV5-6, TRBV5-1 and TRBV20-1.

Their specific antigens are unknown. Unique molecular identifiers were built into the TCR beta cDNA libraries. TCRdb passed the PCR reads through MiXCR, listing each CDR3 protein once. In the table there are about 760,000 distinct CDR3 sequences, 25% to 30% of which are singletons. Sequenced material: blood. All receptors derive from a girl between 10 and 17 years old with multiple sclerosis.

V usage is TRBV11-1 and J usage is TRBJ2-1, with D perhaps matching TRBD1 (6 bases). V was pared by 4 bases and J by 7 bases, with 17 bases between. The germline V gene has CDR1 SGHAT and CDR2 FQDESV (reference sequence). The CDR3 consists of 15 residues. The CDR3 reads CASSYKIGQRNEQFF. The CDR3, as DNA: TGTGCCAGCAGCTATAAGATTGGACAGAGGAATGAGCAGTTCTTC.

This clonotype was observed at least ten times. The CDR3 DNA follows: TGCAGCGTTGAAGAAGGTGACTGGACCTATGGCTACACCTTC. Its translation is CSVEEGDWTYGYTF. The chain joins TRBV29-1 to TRBJ1-2; D is unclear. The CDR3 extends over 14 amino acids. V lost 0 bases, J lost 4 bases, and 12 bases lay in between. From germline, CDR1 is SQVTM and CDR2 ANQGSEA. Complete variable domain (other parts from reference TRBV29-1 and TRBJ1-2): SAVISQKPSRDICQRGTSLTIQCQVDSQVTMMFWYRQQPGQSLTLIATANQGSEATYESGFVIDKFPISRPNLTFSTLTVSNMSPEDSSIYLCSVEEGDWTYGYTFGSGTRLTVV.

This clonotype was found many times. The CDR3 coding sequence is TGTGCCAGCAACCTGGTAGCGGGGGCAGATACGCAGTATTTT. Protein: CASNLVAGADTQYF. The V and J genes are TRBV6-5 and TRBJ2-3; TRBD2 matches at 9 bases. This CDR3 has 14 residues. V dropped 7 bases and J dropped 4; count of bases not matched to a gene: 6. Germline V gives CDR1 MNHEY, CDR2 SVGAGI.

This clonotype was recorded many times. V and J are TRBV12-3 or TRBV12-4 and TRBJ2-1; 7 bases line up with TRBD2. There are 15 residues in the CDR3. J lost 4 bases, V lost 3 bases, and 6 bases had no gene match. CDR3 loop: CASSLTGRGYNEQFF. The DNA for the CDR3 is TGTGCCAGCAGTTTGACGGGGCGGGGGTACAATGAGCAGTTCTTC.

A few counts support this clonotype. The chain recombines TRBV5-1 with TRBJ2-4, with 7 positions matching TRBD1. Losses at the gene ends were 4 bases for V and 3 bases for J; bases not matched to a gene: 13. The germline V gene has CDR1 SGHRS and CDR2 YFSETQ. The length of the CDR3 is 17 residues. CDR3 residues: CASSVGPGGRGKNIQYF. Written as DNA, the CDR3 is TGCGCCAGCAGCGTCGGACCAGGGGGTAGAGGCAAAAACATTCAGTACTTC.

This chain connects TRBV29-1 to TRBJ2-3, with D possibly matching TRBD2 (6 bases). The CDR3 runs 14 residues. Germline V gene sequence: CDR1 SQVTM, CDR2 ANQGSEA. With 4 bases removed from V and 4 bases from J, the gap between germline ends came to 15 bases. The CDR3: CSVARGGGADTQYF. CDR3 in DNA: TGCAGCGTTGCCCGGGGCGGAGGGGCAGATACGCAGTATTTT.

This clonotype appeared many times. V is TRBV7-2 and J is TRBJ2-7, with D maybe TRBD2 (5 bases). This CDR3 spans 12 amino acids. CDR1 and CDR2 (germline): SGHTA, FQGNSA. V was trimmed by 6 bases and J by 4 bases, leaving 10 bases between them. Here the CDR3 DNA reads TGTGCCAGCAGTCAGTGGGAGTACGAGCAGTACTTC. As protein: CASSQWEYEQYF.

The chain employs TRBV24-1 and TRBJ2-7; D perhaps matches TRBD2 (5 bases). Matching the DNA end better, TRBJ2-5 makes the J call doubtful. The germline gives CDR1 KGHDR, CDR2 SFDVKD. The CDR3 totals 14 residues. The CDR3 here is CATSDRRGAATQYF. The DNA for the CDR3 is TGTGCCACCAGTGACCGAAGAGGAGCGGCGACCCAGTACTTC.

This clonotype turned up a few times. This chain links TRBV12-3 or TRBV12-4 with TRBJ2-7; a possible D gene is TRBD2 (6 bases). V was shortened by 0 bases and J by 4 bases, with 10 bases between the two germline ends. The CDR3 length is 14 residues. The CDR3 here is CASSLAGGIYEQYF. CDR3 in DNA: TGTGCCAGCAGTTTAGCTGGCGGGATTTACGAGCAGTACTTC.

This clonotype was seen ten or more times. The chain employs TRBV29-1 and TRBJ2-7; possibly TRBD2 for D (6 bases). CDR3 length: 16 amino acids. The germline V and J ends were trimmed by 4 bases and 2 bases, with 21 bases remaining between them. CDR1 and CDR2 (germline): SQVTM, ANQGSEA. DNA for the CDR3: TGCAGCGTTGGAGGGCCCCAGGAAGGAGGGGCCTACGAGCAGTACTTC. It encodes CSVGGPQEGGAYEQYF.

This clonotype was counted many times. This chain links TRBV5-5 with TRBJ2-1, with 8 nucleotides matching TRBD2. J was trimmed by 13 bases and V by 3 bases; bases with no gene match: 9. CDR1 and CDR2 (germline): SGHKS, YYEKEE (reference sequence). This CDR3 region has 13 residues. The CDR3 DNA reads TGTGCCAGCAGCTACAACCCAGCGGGGGAACAGTTCTTC. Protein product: CASSYNPAGEQFF.

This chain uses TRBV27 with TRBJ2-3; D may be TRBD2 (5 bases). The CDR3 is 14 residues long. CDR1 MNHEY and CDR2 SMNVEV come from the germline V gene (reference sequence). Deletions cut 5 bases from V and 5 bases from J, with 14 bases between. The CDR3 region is CASSLPGLRDTQYF. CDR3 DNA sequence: TGTGCCAGCAGTCTACCGGGATTGCGAGATACGCAGTATTTT.